A selection of T cell receptor beta chains follows, all from one sample in a study of blood T cell repertoires in COVID-19. Libraries were prepared by immunoSEQ multiplex PCR; TCRdb keeps only in-frame clonotypes and omits some of them. Among 40,000 to 50,000 clones listed, 60% to 85% were seen once. Input material: peripheral blood. The receptor source for this set is a man aged 70 or older with active or convalescent COVID-19. The CDR3 runs from the conserved cysteine through the conserved F or W. The D gene is left open where the match is weak. Clone size appears in some rows only: once, few, many, or a class for an expanded clone.

>-|TRBV14|TRBJ2-3|-
TGTGCCAGCAGCCAAGATCGGGGATTCACCACAGATACGCAGTATTTT
CASSQDRGFTTDTQYF
>-|TRBV3-1/TRBV3-2|TRBJ1-4|-
TGTGCCAGCAGCCAAAGGGGTTCTTTAAATGAAAAACTGTTTTTT
CASSQRGSLNEKLFF
>-|TRBV6-4|TRBJ2-7|TRBD2
TGTGCCAGCAGTGTTCCAGCGGGGCGCTACGAGCAGTACTTC
CASSVPAGRYEQYF
>-|TRBV18|TRBJ2-6|-
TGTGCCAGCTCACCACCGGCCGTGACTGGGGCCAACGTCCTGACTTTC
CASSPPAVTGANVLTF
>-|TRBV7-9|TRBJ2-3|-
TGTGCCAGCAGCTTCCGGGATTTACACACAGATACGCAGTATTTT
CASSFRDLHTDTQYF
>-|TRBV5-4|TRBJ2-4|-
TGTGCCAGCAGCGTCAAGGGGGGGGTAAACATTCAGTACTTC
CASSVKGGVNIQYF
>few|TRBV10-1|TRBJ1-2|-
TGCGCCAGCAGTGAGGGCAGTTCCTATGGCTACACCTTC
CASSEGSSYGYTF
>few|TRBV30|TRBJ1-1|-
TGTGCCTCCTCAAGAAAACAGCGGACTGAAGCTTTCTTT
CASSRKQRTEAFF
>-|TRBV30|TRBJ2-1|TRBD2
TGTGCCTGGAGCGGGGAGCGGGGGCCCCCCTTTTACAATGAGCAGTTCTTC
CAWSGERGPPFYNEQFF
>-|TRBV30|TRBJ1-1|-
TGTGCCTGGAGAAGCAGGGATTGGAGCACTGAAGCTTTCTTT
CAWRSRDWSTEAFF
>-|TRBV5-1|TRBJ2-3|TRBD2
TGCGCCAGCAGCTTGGTTGCAGGGAGGGGCCCAGATACGCAGTATTTT
CASSLVAGRGPDTQYF
>-|TRBV5-1|TRBJ2-2|TRBD2
TGCGCCAGCAGTTCGGGGTTAGCGGGGACGAACACCGGGGAGCTGTTTTTT
CASSSGLAGTNTGELFF
>-|TRBV28|TRBJ1-1|TRBD1
TGTGCCAGCAGTCTCCCGGGACAGGTAAAGAACACTGAAGCTTTCTTT
CASSLPGQVKNTEAFF
>-|TRBV28|TRBJ2-7|TRBD2
TGTGCCAGCAGTTTACAAGCGGGGCTTGAGCAGTACTTC
CASSLQAGLEQYF
>-|TRBV3-1/TRBV3-2|TRBJ2-4|TRBD1
TGTGCCAGCAGCCCTAGTCCCGGGACAGCGAGACTAGCCAAAAACATTCAGTACTTC
CASSPSPGTARLAKNIQYF
>-|TRBV11-3|TRBJ1-2|-
TGTGCCAGCAGCTTAGCTCACAGCTATGGCTACACCTTC
CASSLAHSYGYTF
>-|TRBV10-2|TRBJ2-5|-
TGCGCCAGCAGAAGGGGTTATGGGGAGACCCAGTACTTC
CASRRGYGETQYF
>few|TRBV5-1|TRBJ2-7|-
TGCGCCAGCAGCTTTCGAGGACAGCCCTACGAGCAGTACTTC
CASSFRGQPYEQYF
>-|TRBV11-2|TRBJ2-3|-
TGTGCCAGCAGCTTAAGTCAGGAATGGGATACGCAGTATTTT
CASSLSQEWDTQYF
>-|TRBV30|TRBJ1-4|-
TGTGCCTGTCCCTTAAGGGCCCAGGGAGAAAAACTGTTTTTT
CACPLRAQGEKLFF
>-|TRBV28|TRBJ2-5|-
TGTGCCAGCAGTCACTTACTAGAAGAGACCCAGTACTTC
CASSHLLEETQYF
>-|TRBV3-1/TRBV3-2|TRBJ2-3|TRBD2
TGTGCCAGCAGCCAGGGACTAGCGGGGGGAACAGATACGCAGTATTTT
CASSQGLAGGTDTQYF
>-|TRBV28|TRBJ1-6|TRBD1
TGTGCCAGCAGGTTACAGGGGTTCGATTCACCCCTCCACTTT
CASRLQGFDSPLHF
>few|TRBV5-6|TRBJ2-7|-
TGTGCCAGCAGACCCGGAGTTCTCAGCTCCTACGAGCAGTACTTC
CASRPGVLSSYEQYF
>few|TRBV7-2|TRBJ1-4|TRBD1
TGTGCCAGCAGCAGGGAAAGGGACAGCCAAAAACTGTTTTTT
CASSRERDSQKLFF
>-|TRBV5-1|TRBJ2-2|-
TGCGCCAGCAGTTTGATCCCCCTAGCTACCGGGGAGCTGTTTTTT
CASSLIPLATGELFF
>once|TRBV11-2|TRBJ2-7|TRBD1
TGTGCCAGCAGCGCCGTTATCAGGGGGCAGTACGAGCAGTACTTC
CASSAVIRGQYEQYF
>-|TRBV12-3/TRBV12-4|TRBJ2-1|-
TGTGCCAGCAGTTCTCAAAGGGGCAAGCAGTTCTTC
CASSSQRGKQFF
>-|TRBV12-3/TRBV12-4|TRBJ1-2|-
TGTGCCAGCAGTTTGGAGGGGCACGGCTACACCTTC
CASSLEGHGYTF
>-|TRBV5-4|TRBJ2-3|TRBD2
TGTGCCAGCAGCGGTACTAGCGGGGGGGCAGATACGCAGTATTTT
CASSGTSGGADTQYF
>once|TRBV29-1|TRBJ2-1|-
TGCAGCGTTGAAGATCCGGGGGAGCAGTTCTTC
CSVEDPGEQFF
>-|TRBV7-9|TRBJ1-1|-
TGTGCCAGCACCCAGGTGCGGGTGAACACTGAAGCTTTCTTT
CASTQVRVNTEAFF
>few|TRBV19|TRBJ1-5|TRBD1
TGTGCCAGTAGTTTAAGGACAGGGGAGCAGCCCCAGCATTTT
CASSLRTGEQPQHF
>-|TRBV29-1|TRBJ2-5|TRBD2
TGCAGCGTTGTAGCGGGGGTTGCCCAAGAGACCCAGTACTTC
CSVVAGVAQETQYF
>-|TRBV6-1|TRBJ2-4|TRBD1
TGTGCCACCGAAGACAGGGGCAACATTCAGTACTTC
CATEDRGNIQYF
>-|TRBV6-1|TRBJ2-1|-
TGTGCCAGCAGTGAAGTGGCCCACAATGAGCAGTTCTTC
CASSEVAHNEQFF
>few|TRBV9|TRBJ2-6|-
TGTGCCAGCAGCAAACAGGGTTCTGGGGCCAACGTCCTGACTTTC
CASSKQGSGANVLTF
>-|TRBV5-4|TRBJ2-7|-
TGTGCCAGCAGCTCCGACCGAGACTTACACTACTACGAGCAGTACTTC
CASSSDRDLHYYEQYF
>-|TRBV5-1|TRBJ2-6|-
TGCGCCAGCAGCTTGACAGGTGGGGCCAACGTCCTGACTTTC
CASSLTGGANVLTF
>few|TRBV27|TRBJ1-5|-
TGTGCCAGCGGAAAGGGGGGGTACCCATTCCGGCCCCAGCATTTT
CASGKGGYPFRPQHF
>-|TRBV5-6|TRBJ2-1|-
TGTGCCAGCAGCCCGAGGGCACTATCTAAGCAGTTCTTC
CASSPRALSKQFF
>-|TRBV4-1|TRBJ1-2|TRBD1
TGCGCCAGCAGCCGAGGGACAGGGGGTTCCCCTAACTATGGCTACACCTTC
CASSRGTGGSPNYGYTF
>-|TRBV6-4|TRBJ2-3|-
TGTGCCATCCCCTGGGCCAGAAGCACAGATACGCAGTATTTT
CAIPWARSTDTQYF
>-|TRBV5-1|TRBJ1-1|-
TGCGCCAGCAGCTTGGGGGAGATGAACACTGAAGCTTTCTTT
CASSLGEMNTEAFF
>few|TRBV11-3|TRBJ1-2|-
TGTGCCAGCAGCCCCACTCGGGGTAACTATGGCTACACCTTC
CASSPTRGNYGYTF
>-|TRBV6-5|TRBJ2-5|TRBD2
TGTGCCAGCAGTCCCCTAGCGGGTACCCAAGAGACCCAGTACTTC
CASSPLAGTQETQYF